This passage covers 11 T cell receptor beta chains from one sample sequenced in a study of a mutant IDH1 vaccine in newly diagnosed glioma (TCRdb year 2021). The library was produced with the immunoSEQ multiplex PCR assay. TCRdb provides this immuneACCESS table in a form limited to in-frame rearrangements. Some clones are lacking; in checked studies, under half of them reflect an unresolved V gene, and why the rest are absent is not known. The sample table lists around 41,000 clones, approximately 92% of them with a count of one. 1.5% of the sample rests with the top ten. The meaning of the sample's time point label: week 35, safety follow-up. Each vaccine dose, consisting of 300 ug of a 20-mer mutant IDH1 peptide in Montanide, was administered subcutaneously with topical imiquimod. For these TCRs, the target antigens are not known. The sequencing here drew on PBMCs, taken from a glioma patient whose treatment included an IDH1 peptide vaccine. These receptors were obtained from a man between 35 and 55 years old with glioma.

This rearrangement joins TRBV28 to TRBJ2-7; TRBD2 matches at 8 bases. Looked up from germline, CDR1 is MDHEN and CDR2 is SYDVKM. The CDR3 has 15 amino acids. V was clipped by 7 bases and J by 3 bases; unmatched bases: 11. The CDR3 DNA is TGTGCCAGCATTCCCCCCGGGAGGGCCGACTACGAGCAGTACTTC. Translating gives CASIPPGRADYEQYF.

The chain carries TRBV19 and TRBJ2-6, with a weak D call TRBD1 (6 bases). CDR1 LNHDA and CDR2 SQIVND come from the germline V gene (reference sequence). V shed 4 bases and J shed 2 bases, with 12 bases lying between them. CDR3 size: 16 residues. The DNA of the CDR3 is TGTGCCAGTAGTAGGGACACGGGAACTGGGGCCAACGTCCTGACTTTC. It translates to CASSRDTGTGANVLTF.

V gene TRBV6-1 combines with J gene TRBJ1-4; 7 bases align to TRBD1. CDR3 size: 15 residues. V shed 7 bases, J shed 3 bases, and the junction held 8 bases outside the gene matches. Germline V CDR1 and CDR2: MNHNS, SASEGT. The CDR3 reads CASIQGTVPNEKLFF. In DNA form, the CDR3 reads TGTGCCAGCATACAAGGGACAGTCCCTAATGAAAAACTGTTTTTT.

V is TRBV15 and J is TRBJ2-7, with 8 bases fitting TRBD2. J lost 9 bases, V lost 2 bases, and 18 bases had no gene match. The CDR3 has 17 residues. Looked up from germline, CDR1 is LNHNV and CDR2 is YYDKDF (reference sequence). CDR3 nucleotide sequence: TGTGCCACCAGCAGATCCCTCCAGGGTGGGACTAGAATGTTGCAGTACTTC. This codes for CATSRSLQGGTRMLQYF.

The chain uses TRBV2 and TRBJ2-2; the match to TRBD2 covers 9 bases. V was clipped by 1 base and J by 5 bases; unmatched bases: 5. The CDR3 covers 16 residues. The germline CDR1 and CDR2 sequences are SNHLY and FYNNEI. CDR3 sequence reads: CASSEDYSGSTGELFF. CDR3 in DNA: TGTGCCAGCAGTGAAGATTATAGCGGGAGTACCGGGGAGCTGTTTTTT.

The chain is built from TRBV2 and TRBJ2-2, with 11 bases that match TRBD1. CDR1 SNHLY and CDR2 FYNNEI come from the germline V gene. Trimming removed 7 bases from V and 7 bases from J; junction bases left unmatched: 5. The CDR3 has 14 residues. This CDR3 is CASNGQGAGGELFF. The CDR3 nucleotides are TGTGCCAGCAATGGACAGGGGGCTGGCGGGGAGCTGTTTTTT.

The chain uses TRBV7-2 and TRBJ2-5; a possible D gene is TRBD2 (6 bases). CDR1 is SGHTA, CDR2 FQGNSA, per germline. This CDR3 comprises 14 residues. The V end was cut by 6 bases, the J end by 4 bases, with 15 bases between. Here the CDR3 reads CASRTAGKAETQYF. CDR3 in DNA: TGTGCCAGCAGGACGGCGGGAAAGGCAGAGACCCAGTACTTC.

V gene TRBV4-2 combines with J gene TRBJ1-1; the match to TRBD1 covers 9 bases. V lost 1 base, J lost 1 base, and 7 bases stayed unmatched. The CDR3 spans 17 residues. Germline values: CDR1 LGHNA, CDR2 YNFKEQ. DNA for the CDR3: TGTGCCAGCAGCCAAGTAGGTACAGGGGGCGAGAACACTGAAGCTTTCTTT. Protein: CASSQVGTGGENTEAFF.

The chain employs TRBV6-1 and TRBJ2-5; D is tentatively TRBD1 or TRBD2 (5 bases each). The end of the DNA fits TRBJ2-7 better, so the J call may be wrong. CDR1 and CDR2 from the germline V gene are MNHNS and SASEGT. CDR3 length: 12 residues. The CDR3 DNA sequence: TGTGCCATCACGGGACGGTCGTACGAGCAGTACTTC. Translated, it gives CAITGRSYEQYF.

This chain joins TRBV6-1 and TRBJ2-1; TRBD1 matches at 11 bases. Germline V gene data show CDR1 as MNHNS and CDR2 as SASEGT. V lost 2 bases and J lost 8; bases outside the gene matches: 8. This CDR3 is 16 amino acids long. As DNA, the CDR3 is TGTGCCAGCAGTGAAAATCCTGGACAGGGGGCAGATGAGCAGTTCTTC. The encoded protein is CASSENPGQGADEQFF.

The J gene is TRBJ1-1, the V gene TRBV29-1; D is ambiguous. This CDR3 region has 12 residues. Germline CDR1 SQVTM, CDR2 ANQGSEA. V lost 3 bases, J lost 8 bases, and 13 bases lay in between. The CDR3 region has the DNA TGCAGCGTTGACTTGGGGAGGGTCGAAGCTTTCTTT. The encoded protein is CSVDLGRVEAFF.